The rows below give T cell receptor beta chains drawn from one sample of a study of cytomegalovirus exposure and HLA in healthy donors. The repertoire was sequenced with immunoSEQ multiplex PCR; TCRdb's copy has only in-frame clones and lacks some. The table records about 140,000 clones, about four fifths of them present only once. Sequenced material: PBMCs. The source of these receptors is a male donor in good health and CMV-seropositive. CDR3s include the opening cysteine and the closing phenylalanine or tryptophan. The D gene is left open where the match is weak. Clone size is stated in some rows and not others, as once, few, many or a class when expanded.

j_call	v_call	d_call	clone_size	cdr3_nt	cdr3_aa
TRBJ2-1	TRBV5-1	-	-	TGCGCCAGTACCCCCGCGGTCAGCTCCTACAATGAGCAGTTCTTC	CASTPAVSSYNEQFF
TRBJ2-7	TRBV27	-	-	TGTGCCAGCAGTTTAAGCATTACCTACGAGCAGTACTTC	CASSLSITYEQYF
TRBJ1-1	TRBV2	-	-	TGTGCCAGCACCACAGTGAACACTGAAGCTTTCTTT	CASTTVNTEAFF
TRBJ2-1	TRBV5-1	-	-	TGCGCCAGCAGCTTTACCTATAATGGCAATGAGCAGTTCTTC	CASSFTYNGNEQFF
TRBJ2-7	TRBV29-1	-	-	TGCAGCGTTGAGGAGAGAGGGGGAAGCGAGCAGTACTTC	CSVEERGGSEQYF
TRBJ2-3	TRBV6-1	TRBD1	-	TGTGCCAGCAGTGTCAGGGGGACAGGGATATGGAATACGCAGTATTTT	CASSVRGTGIWNTQYF
TRBJ2-5	TRBV19	TRBD1	-	TGTGCCAGTAGTACCGTCGACAGGGCGCAGGAGACCCAGTACTTC	CASSTVDRAQETQYF
TRBJ1-1	TRBV18	TRBD1	-	TGTGCCAGCTCACCAAGGACAGGGGGAGCTGAAGCTTTCTTT	CASSPRTGGAEAFF
TRBJ1-6	TRBV2	-	-	TGTGCCAGCAGTGAAGATCCACCGGGAGCACAGCCCTCACCCCTCCACTTT	CASSEDPPGAQPSPLHF
TRBJ1-1	TRBV6-5	-	-	TGTGCCAGCAGTTACTCGCCCGGGGTCACGAACACTGAAGCTTTCTTT	CASSYSPGVTNTEAFF
TRBJ2-1	TRBV25-1	-	-	TGTGCCAGCGGTGCAGGTGGAGGGCAGTTCTTC	CASGAGGGQFF
TRBJ2-7	TRBV4-2	-	-	TGTGCCAGCAGCCGGGATACGGACATCGCCTACGAGCAGTACTTC	CASSRDTDIAYEQYF
TRBJ2-3	TRBV6-5	TRBD1	-	TGTGCCAGCAGTGAAAACAGGGGGACGCAGTATTTT	CASSENRGTQYF
TRBJ2-5	TRBV27	TRBD2	-	TGTGCCAGCAGTTATGGACTAGCGGGAGGTGTAGAGACCCAGTACTTC	CASSYGLAGGVETQYF
TRBJ2-1	TRBV7-9	TRBD2	-	TGTGCCAGCAGGCGGGGGGCTAATGAGCAGTTCTTC	CASRRGANEQFF
TRBJ2-7	TRBV7-3	-	-	TGTGCCAGCAGTTTGGACAGGGAGGGGAAGCAGTACTTC	CASSLDREGKQYF
TRBJ2-7	TRBV18	-	-	TGTGCCAGCTCACCACCGGCAGGGGCGGCATACGAGCAGTACTTC	CASSPPAGAAYEQYF
TRBJ2-1	TRBV7-6	TRBD2	-	TGTGCCAGCAGCCCCCCCAGGACTAGCGGCTCCCATAGCTCCTACAATGAGCAGTTCTTC	CASSPPRTSGSHSSYNEQFF
TRBJ2-3	TRBV2	TRBD2	-	TGTGCCAGCAGTACGGGACTAGGGGACGGGCAGTATTTT	CASSTGLGDGQYF
TRBJ1-1	TRBV15	TRBD1	-	TGTGCCACCAGCAGTCCGGGACAGGGGGCCCAGAACACTGAAGCTTTCTTT	CATSSPGQGAQNTEAFF
TRBJ1-5	TRBV18	-	-	TGTGCCAGCTCACCACAGGACAGAGATCAGCCCCAGCATTTT	CASSPQDRDQPQHF
TRBJ2-1	TRBV28	TRBD2	-	TGTGCCAGCAGTTTATCTGGCGGGAGAAGGCAGTTCTTC	CASSLSGGRRQFF
TRBJ1-2	TRBV19	-	once	TGTGCCAGTAGTATATCAGGGGCGCGGAACTATGGCTACACCTTC	CASSISGARNYGYTF
TRBJ1-2	TRBV2	-	-	TGTGCCAGCAGTGAAGCGTTGGCAGGACACCTCTATGGCTACACCTTC	CASSEALAGHLYGYTF
TRBJ2-1	TRBV5-1	TRBD2	-	TGCGCCGGTACCGGGACTAGCCCCATGGATGAGCAGTTCTTC	CAGTGTSPMDEQFF
TRBJ1-2	TRBV6-1	TRBD1	-	TGTGCCAGCAGTGGAGTGACAGGGGGTAGCTATGGCTACACCTTC	CASSGVTGGSYGYTF
TRBJ1-3	TRBV11-2	-	-	TGTGCCAGCAGCTTAGCGGGGGGCAATCGAAACACCATATATTTT	CASSLAGGNRNTIYF
TRBJ2-7	TRBV11-2	-	-	TGTGCCAGCACTGCAGCGGCAACCTACGAGCAGTACTTC	CASTAAATYEQYF
TRBJ2-3	TRBV4-1	TRBD2	-	TGCGCCAGCAGCCAAGGCCCACTAGCGGGGCACTCAGATACGCAGTATTTT	CASSQGPLAGHSDTQYF
TRBJ2-1	TRBV29-1	-	-	TGCAGCGTGGAATGGACAGCTAGTCTCTACAATGAGCAGTTCTTC	CSVEWTASLYNEQFF
TRBJ1-5	TRBV15	-	-	TGTGCCACCAGCGGGGGCCCGGGAGGGAGCAATCAGCCCCAGCATTTT	CATSGGPGGSNQPQHF
TRBJ2-2	TRBV5-1	TRBD2	-	TGCGCCAGCAGCTTGAGGCTAGCGGGAGCGACCGGGGAGCTGTTTTTT	CASSLRLAGATGELFF
TRBJ1-5	TRBV21-1	-	-	TGTGCCAGCAGCAGAGAGCCCTCGGGACACTACAATCAGCCCCAGCATTTT	CASSREPSGHYNQPQHF
TRBJ2-5	TRBV11-2	-	-	TGTGCCAGCAGCTCCCCAGTCCTCGTGGAGACCCAGTACTTC	CASSSPVLVETQYF
TRBJ2-3	TRBV19	TRBD1	-	TGTGCCAGTAGTCCCCGGGACAGGAGCACAGATACGCAGTATTTT	CASSPRDRSTDTQYF
TRBJ2-7	TRBV5-5	TRBD1	-	TGTGCCAGCAGCTTACAGGGGGCCGGGCAGTACTTC	CASSLQGAGQYF